The 26 T cell receptor beta chains below were found in one sample sequenced in a study of monozygotic twins with inflammatory bowel disease. No DNA is given; TCRdb re-called the 5' RACE reads and lists each CDR3 protein once. In all, the sample yields 110,000 to 150,000 distinct CDR3 sequences. The sequencing input was blood. These receptor sequences come from a human donor with ulcerative colitis or Crohn's disease, or a healthy co-twin of an affected twin (not recorded which).

The chain uses TRBV29-1 and TRBJ2-7. Germline V lookup: CDR1 SQVTM, CDR2 ANQGSEA. CDR3 length: 11 amino acids. The CDR3 spells CSVKGSYEQYF.

This chain joins TRBV9 and TRBJ2-3; absent DNA, TCRdb's TRBD2 call cannot be checked. This CDR3 has 15 residues. Per germline, CDR1 SGDLS and CDR2 YYNGEE. The CDR3 is CASSVGAGEVDTQYF.

The rearrangement links TRBV5-6 to TRBJ2-1; without DNA, the TCRdb call of TRBD1 cannot be checked. The CDR3 is 17 residues long. CDR1 is SGHDT and CDR2 is YYEEEE in the germline V gene. CDR3 region: CASAPLGRTPSYNEQFF.

The chain recombines TRBV20-1 with TRBJ1-5; there is no DNA to check the TCRdb D call of TRBD1. Germline values: CDR1 DFQATT, CDR2 SNEGSKA (reference sequence). The CDR3 spans 17 residues. CDR3 residues: CSARDSQGRGSNQPQHF.

J is TRBJ1-5 and V is TRBV30; lacking DNA, the TRBD1 call made by TCRdb goes unchecked. The V gene's germline CDR1 is GTSNPN and CDR2 SVGIG (reference sequence). The CDR3 length is 11 residues. The CDR3 region is CTWSPGTGRPF.

The V and J genes are TRBV4-1 and TRBJ2-5; as DNA is missing, the TRBD1 call by TCRdb cannot be tested. This CDR3 region has 15 residues. CDR1 is MGHRA and CDR2 is YSYEKL in the germline V gene. The CDR3 loop is CASSQDPEDQETQYF.

The chain recombines TRBV5-1 with TRBJ1-3. This CDR3 is built from 12 residues. Germline-derived CDR1 and CDR2 are SGHRS and YFSETQ. CDR3 amino acids: CASSSDRDTIYF. The whole variable domain, filled in from reference TRBV5-1 and TRBJ1-3, reads KAGVTQTPRYLIKTRGQQVTLSCSPISGHRSVSWYQQTPGQGLQFLFEYFSETQRNKGNFPGRFSGRQFSNSRSEMNVSTLELGDSALYLCASSSDRDTIYFGEGSWLTVV.

The chain carries TRBV12-3 or TRBV12-4 and TRBJ1-5. The CDR3 length is 14 residues. Here the CDR3 reads CASSSTGDNQPQHF.

J is TRBJ2-5 and V is TRBV11-1. The germline CDR1 and CDR2 sequences are SGHAT and FQDESV (reference sequence). The CDR3 is made up of 16 amino acids. CDR3 loop: CASSLARRSDEETQYF.

CDR3 loop: CASSSQTAIYGYTF. The rearrangement links TRBV7-2 to TRBJ1-2. The CDR3 is made up of 14 amino acids. Germline CDR1 is SGHTA and CDR2 is FQGNSA. The full variable domain, rest sourced from reference TRBV7-2 and TRBJ1-2, is GAGVSQSPSNKVTEKGKDVELRCDPISGHTALYWYRQSLGQGLEFLIYFQGNSAPDKSGLPSDRFSAERTGGSVSTLTIQRTQQEDSAVYLCASSSQTAIYGYTFGSGTRLTVV.

The chain has TRBV18 and TRBJ1-2; no DNA is available, so the TRBD1 call from TCRdb remains unchecked. The CDR3 consists of 14 residues. Per the germline V gene, CDR1 is KGHSH and CDR2 is LQKENI. This CDR3 is CASSPTDRDNGYTF.

The CDR3 spells CASSRDGSGTSYEQYF. V and J are TRBV4-1 and TRBJ2-7; with no DNA, the TCRdb D assignment of TRBD1 cannot be verified. This CDR3 comprises 16 residues. Germline CDR1 and CDR2: MGHRA and YSYEKL.

V gene TRBV7-8 combines with J gene TRBJ2-7. The CDR3 loop spans 14 amino acids. CDR1 is SGHVS, CDR2 FQNEAQ, per germline. CDR3 loop: CASSHSGGAYEQYF.

The CDR3 is CASSSLTGMSPLHF. The chain employs TRBV7-2 and TRBJ1-6; TCRdb's D call of TRBD1 is untestable without DNA. This CDR3 contains 14 residues. CDR1 and CDR2 from the germline V gene are SGHTA and FQGNSA.

This chain links TRBV6-2 or TRBV6-3 with TRBJ1-4; TCRdb lists TRBD1, though no DNA is available to test this call. Germline CDR1 reads MNHEY; CDR2 reads SVGEGT. This CDR3 is built from 17 residues. CDR3 residues: CASRTTGQGTHDEKLFF.

The rearrangement uses TRBV7-3 and TRBJ2-1. There are 12 residues in the CDR3. CDR1 and CDR2 (germline): SGHTA, FQGTGA. Here the CDR3 reads CASSSLANEQFF.

The CDR3 reads CATSRESGSLNEQFF. The V call is TRBV15, the J call TRBJ2-1; TCRdb indicates TRBD2, and absent DNA this call remains unverified. Germline values: CDR1 LNHNV, CDR2 YYDKDF (reference sequence). This CDR3 is built from 15 residues. Full variable domain (missing parts from reference TRBV15 and TRBJ2-1): DAMVIQNPRYQVTQFGKPVTLSCSQTLNHNVMYWYQQKSSQAPKLLFHYYDKDFNNEADTPDNFQSRRPNTSFCFLDIRSPGLGDTAMYLCATSRESGSLNEQFFGPGTRLTVL.

The V call is TRBV10-1, the J call TRBJ2-1; checking the TCRdb D call of TRBD2 is not possible without DNA. CDR3 length equals 16 residues. CDR1 is WNHNN, CDR2 SYGVQD, per germline (reference sequence). This CDR3 is CASSATGTSGSGEQFF.

V gene TRBV24-1 combines with J gene TRBJ2-5. There are 13 residues in the CDR3. Per the germline V gene, CDR1 is KGHDR and CDR2 is SFDVKD. CDR3: CATSDRDQETQYF.

J is TRBJ2-1 and V is TRBV9; TCRdb's D call of TRBD1 is untestable without DNA. The CDR3 is 20 residues long. CDR1 is SGDLS and CDR2 is YYNGEE in the germline V gene. The CDR3 spells CASSHETGFRSGPNHNEQFF.

The J gene is TRBJ1-1, the V gene TRBV5-1; the TCRdb call, TRBD1, lacks DNA for checking. Germline-derived CDR1 and CDR2 are SGHRS and YFSETQ. This CDR3 is 16 amino acids long. This chain's CDR3 is CASSLGIGGPNTEAFF.

V and J are TRBV20-1 and TRBJ2-1; TCRdb's assignment of TRBD2 cannot be checked, as there is no DNA. The CDR3 covers 12 residues. From germline, CDR1 is DFQATT and CDR2 SNEGSKA (reference sequence). The CDR3 here is CSAKTSFNEQFF.

The V call is TRBV7-3, the J call TRBJ1-1; TCRdb calls TRBD1, which cannot be checked without DNA. The germline V gene has CDR1 SGHTA and CDR2 FQGTGA. The CDR3 is made up of 15 amino acids. CDR3 in amino acids: CASSLWEGASTEAFF.

The V and J genes are TRBV5-1 and TRBJ1-4; TCRdb's D call of TRBD1 is untestable without DNA. This CDR3 comprises 14 residues. Germline CDR1 SGHRS, CDR2 YFSETQ. This CDR3 reads CASSTGQENEKLFF.

This chain joins TRBV28 and TRBJ2-3; TCRdb proposes TRBD1, but this gene call is untestable without DNA. This CDR3 contains 16 residues. Germline V gene sequence: CDR1 MDHEN, CDR2 SYDVKM. CDR3 sequence: CASSDRGAHSQDTQYF. Drawing the rest from reference TRBV28 and TRBJ2-3, the complete variable domain is DVKVTQSSRYLVKRTGEKVFLECVQDMDHENMFWYRQDPGLGLRLIYFSYDVKMKEKGDIPEGYSVSREKKERFSLILESASTNQTSMYLCASSDRGAHSQDTQYFGPGTRLTVL.

V is TRBV19 and J is TRBJ2-1; the D call of TRBD2 rests on TCRdb alone, since no DNA is present to check it. The CDR3 has 20 amino acids. Germline values: CDR1 LNHDA, CDR2 SQIVND (reference sequence). The CDR3 loop reads CASRDTTGLAGTTPRDEQFF.